The 17 T cell receptor beta chains reported below all come from one sample, sequenced in a study of patients and donors after allogeneic stem cell transplantation. TCRdb called the RT-PCR reads again in MiXCR, with one record for every CDR3 protein. The repertoire includes some 200,000 distinct CDR3 sequences, approximately 41% of them detected once, and approximately 32% sits in the top ten. Sequenced sample: blood, either unsorted or a sorted T cell fraction (not recorded which). The receptors were gathered from a human donor who was either an allogeneic HSCT recipient or a stem cell or donor lymphocyte infusion donor (not recorded which). It is not recorded whose cells these are; they may come from a transplant donor.

This clonotype appeared a single time. CDR3 sequence reads: CASSREQVYSYEQYF. Written as DNA, the CDR3 is TGCGCCAGCAGCCGGGAACAGGTCTACTCCTACGAGCAGTACTTC. V is TRBV4-1 and J is TRBJ2-7; D might be TRBD1 (5 bases). From germline, CDR1 is MGHRA and CDR2 YSYEKL. V lost 4 bases and J lost 0, with 13 bases in between. The CDR3 is 15 amino acids.

The chain employs TRBV4-3 and TRBJ1-6; D gene unclear. The germline CDR1 and CDR2 sequences are LGHNA and YSLEER. Trimming took off 0 bases at V and 9 bases at J, with 6 bases between the two ends. This CDR3 has 13 amino acids. The CDR3 bases are TGCGCCAGCAGCCAAGATCTGAGTTCACCCCTCCACTTT. Its protein product is CASSQDLSSPLHF.

This clonotype was counted a few times. The chain couples TRBV4-3 to TRBJ1-6; tentative D call: TRBD1 (6 bases). Germline V CDR1 and CDR2: LGHNA, YSLEER. V was trimmed by 5 bases and J by 6 bases, leaving 8 bases between them. This CDR3 is 13 amino acids long. Here the CDR3 reads CASSTGSNSPLHF. The CDR3 DNA reads TGCGCCAGCAGCACAGGGTCTAATTCACCCCTCCACTTT.

This chain uses TRBV5-1 with TRBJ2-3, with a possible D match to TRBD1 (6 bases). From germline, CDR1 is SGHRS and CDR2 YFSETQ. Trimming cost V 2 bases and J 4 bases, with 11 bases left between them. The CDR3 is made up of 14 amino acids. CDR3 amino acids: CASSFHRAPDTQYF. The CDR3 DNA reads as TGCGCCAGCAGCTTTCACAGGGCCCCAGATACGCAGTATTTT.

In the case of this clonotype: An end of the junction differs from the germline gene, which may be a read error. CDR3 protein: CASSQDREILF. The CDR3 DNA is TGTGCCAGCAGCCAAGATCGGGAGATTCTCTTT. The genes are TRBV3-1 and TRBJ1-1; no reliable D call. Germline values: CDR1 LGHDT, CDR2 YNNKEL (reference sequence). CDR3 length equals 11 residues.

The chain uses TRBV14 and TRBJ1-1, with a possible D match to TRBD1 (5 bases). Germline lookup yields CDR1 SGHDN and CDR2 FVKESK. CDR3 size: 15 residues. Trimming pared 0 bases from V and 0 bases from J, leaving 8 bases between. CDR3 protein: CASSQDMGVNTEAFF. The CDR3 region has the DNA TGTGCCAGCAGCCAAGATATGGGGGTGAACACTGAAGCTTTCTTT.

V usage is TRBV6-5 and J usage is TRBJ1-1; D is perhaps TRBD1 (5 bases). Germline-derived CDR1 and CDR2 are MNHEY and SVGAGI. The CDR3 extends over 13 amino acids. V was cut by 2 bases and J by 8 bases, with 12 bases left in between. CDR3 loop: CASSYEGTGEAFF. In DNA form, the CDR3 reads TGTGCCAGCAGTTACGAAGGTACAGGAGAAGCTTTCTTT.

V is TRBV20-1 and J is TRBJ1-5; D is undetermined. The CDR3 loop spans 14 amino acids. Per the germline V gene, CDR1 is DFQATT and CDR2 is SNEGSKA (reference sequence). V lost 1 base to trimming and J lost 3 bases, with 10 bases between them. As DNA, the CDR3 is TGCAGTGCTAGAGGGCCCGGGGACAATCAGCCCCAGCATTTT. Its protein is CSARGPGDNQPQHF.

This clonotype was seen only a few times. The rearrangement links TRBV27 to TRBJ2-1; perhaps TRBD2 as D (6 bases). The V gene lost 4 bases and the J gene lost 7 bases, with 11 bases spanning the gap. The CDR3 is made up of 13 amino acids. The germline V gene encodes CDR1 MNHEY and CDR2 SMNVEV (reference sequence). The CDR3 DNA sequence: TGTGCCAGCAGTTCCGGGAGTAGGAATGAGCAGTTCTTC. This encodes CASSSGSRNEQFF.

The chain uses TRBV24-1 and TRBJ2-7; tentative D call: TRBD2 (6 bases). Germline CDR1 KGHDR, CDR2 SFDVKD. Trimming left V 9 bases short and J 4 bases short, with 15 bases between. This CDR3 spans 13 amino acids. The CDR3 region is CATSRGIVYEQYF. Here the CDR3 DNA reads TGTGCCACCTCCCGGGGGATCGTTTACGAGCAGTACTTC.

The V gene is TRBV5-1, the J gene TRBJ1-1, with a weak D call TRBD1 (5 bases). The germline V and J ends were trimmed by 3 bases and 0 bases, with 9 bases remaining between them. Looked up from germline, CDR1 is SGHRS and CDR2 is YFSETQ. The CDR3 runs 14 residues. The CDR3 here is CASSYAGMNTEAFF. The DNA for the CDR3 is TGCGCCAGCAGCTACGCAGGGATGAACACTGAAGCTTTCTTT.

This clonotype was observed a few times. The chain combines TRBV12-3 or TRBV12-4 with TRBJ2-5, with D perhaps matching TRBD2 (5 bases). The V end lost 9 bases, the J end lost 4 bases, and 15 bases lay between the germline ends. This CDR3 has 13 residues. The DNA of the CDR3 is TGTGCCAGTTCGGGTGGAGGACTAGAGACCCAGTACTTC. Its protein product is CASSGGGLETQYF.

The CDR3 DNA sequence: TGTGCCAGCAGCCCCTCTCGGACCTTTACAGATACGCAGTATTTT. Its protein is CASSPSRTFTDTQYF. V gene TRBV12-3 or TRBV12-4 combines with J gene TRBJ2-3, with D uncertain. Trimming shortened V by 6 bases and J by 3 bases, and 16 bases separated the two germline ends. The CDR3 sequence is 15 residues long.

The sample holds a few counts of this clonotype. V is TRBV4-3 and J is TRBJ2-6, with a tentative D call TRBD1 (6 bases). Trimming stripped 5 bases from V and 6 bases from J, with 17 bases between. This CDR3 comprises 16 residues. CDR1 is LGHNA and CDR2 is YSLEER in the germline V gene. CDR3 in DNA: TGCGCCAGCAGCGTTACGACAGGATTTGCGGCCAACGTCCTGACTTTC. It specifies CASSVTTGFAANVLTF.

In the case of this clonotype: The junction departs from the called germline gene at one end, perhaps through a read error. The V and J genes are TRBV7-6 and TRBJ1-1, with a weak D call TRBD1 (5 bases). CDR1 and CDR2 from the germline V gene are SGHVS and FNYEAQ. The CDR3 extends over 16 amino acids. The CDR3 DNA reads as TGTTCCAGCAGCTTAGAGAGAGGGGCTGAAGGTGGTGAAGCTTTCTTT. Amino acids: CSSSLERGAEGGEAFF.

The gene calls are TRBV7-2 and TRBJ2-1, with 7 bases identical to TRBD2. This CDR3 is built from 16 residues. The ends lost 1 base at V and 7 bases at J; junction bases unmatched: 10. Germline lookup yields CDR1 SGHTA and CDR2 FQGNSA. The chain's CDR3 is CASSLGWRELWNEQFF. CDR3 bases: TGTGCCAGCAGCTTAGGTTGGCGGGAGCTGTGGAATGAGCAGTTCTTC.

The rearrangement links TRBV5-1 to TRBJ2-1, with 11 positions matching TRBD2. The CDR3 totals 17 residues. Looked up from germline, CDR1 is SGHRS and CDR2 is YFSETQ. J was trimmed by 0 bases and V by 4 bases; bases with no gene match: 6. In DNA, the CDR3 is TGCGCCAGCAGCCCCGGACTAGCGGGCTACTCCTACAATGAGCAGTTCTTC. Amino acid sequence: CASSPGLAGYSYNEQFF.